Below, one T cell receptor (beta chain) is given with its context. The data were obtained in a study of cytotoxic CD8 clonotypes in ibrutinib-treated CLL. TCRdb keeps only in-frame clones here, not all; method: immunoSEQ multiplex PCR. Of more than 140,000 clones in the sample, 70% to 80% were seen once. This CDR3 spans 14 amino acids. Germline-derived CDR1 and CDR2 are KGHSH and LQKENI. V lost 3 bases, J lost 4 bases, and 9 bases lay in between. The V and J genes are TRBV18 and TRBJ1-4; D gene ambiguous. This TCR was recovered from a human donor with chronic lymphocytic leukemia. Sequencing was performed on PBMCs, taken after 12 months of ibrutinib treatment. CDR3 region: CASSPERFNEKLFF. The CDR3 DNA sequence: TGTGCCAGCTCACCGGAGAGGTTTAATGAAAAACTGTTTTTT. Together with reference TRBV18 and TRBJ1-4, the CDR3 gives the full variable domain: NAGVMQNPRHLVRRRGQEARLRCSPMKGHSHVYWYRQLPEEGLKFMVYLQKENIIDESGMPKERFSAEFPKEGPSILRIQQVVRGDSAAYFCASSPERFNEKLFFGSGTQLSVL.